The 19 T cell receptor beta chains listed next were all sequenced from one sample in a study of OX40 agonist ivuxolimab in advanced cancers. Profiled with immunoSEQ multiplex PCR; TCRdb holds only in-frame clones, not every one. The sample consists of some 48,000 clones, approximately 91% of them appearing once. Here the sequenced sample was CD4+ or CD8+ T cells sorted from blood, taken in a trial of the OX40 agonist ivuxolimab. All receptors come from an adult with an advanced solid tumor such as melanoma, head and neck, liver or kidney cancer.

The V and J genes are TRBV28 and TRBJ2-7; 12 bases are a match to TRBD1. V lost 5 bases, J lost 7 bases, and 15 bases stayed unmatched. This CDR3 comprises 17 residues. Germline CDR1 reads MDHEN; CDR2 reads SYDVKM. The CDR3 bases are TGTGCCAGCAGTGGGGGACAGGGGGCTGGTTATCCTAGGGAGCAGTACGTC. The encoded protein is CASSGGQGAGYPREQYV.

V is TRBV4-1 and J is TRBJ1-4; no definite D call. Germline CDR1 is MGHRA and CDR2 is YSYEKL. This CDR3 comprises 16 residues. The ends were cut back, 3 bases at V and 7 bases at J, with 18 bases in the middle. CDR3 loop: CASSQAAPREGEKLFF. The DNA of the CDR3 is TGCGCCAGCAGCCAGGCGGCGCCCCGCGAAGGTGAAAAACTGTTTTTT.

Only one count was recorded for this clone. The gene calls are TRBV7-9 and TRBJ2-2; maybe TRBD2 (5 bases). Per the germline V gene, CDR1 is SEHNR and CDR2 is FQNEAQ (reference sequence). The V gene lost 2 bases and the J gene lost 4 bases, with 14 bases spanning the gap. CDR3 length equals 16 residues. The CDR3 bases are TGTGCCAGCAGCTTACATGGGCGGGCAGGCACCGGGGAGCTGTTTTTT. It encodes CASSLHGRAGTGELFF. The variable domain in full, completed from reference TRBV7-9 and TRBJ2-2, reads DTGVSQNPRHKITKRGQNVTFRCDPISEHNRLYWYRQTLGQGPEFLTYFQNEAQLEKSRLLSDRFSAERPKGSFSTLEIQRTEQGDSAMYLCASSLHGRAGTGELFFGEGSRLTVL.

The table lists this clone with a few counts. The chain combines TRBV2 with TRBJ2-3; possibly TRBD2 for D (7 bases). Per germline, CDR1 SNHLY and CDR2 FYNNEI. Trimming stripped 2 bases from V and 4 bases from J, with 13 bases between. CDR3 size: 15 residues. The CDR3 is CASSERGGNADTQYF. In DNA form, the CDR3 reads TGTGCCAGCAGTGAAAGGGGGGGTAACGCAGATACGCAGTATTTT.

This clone was seen a single time. The genes are TRBV6-1 and TRBJ1-5; perhaps TRBD1 as D (5 bases). The CDR3 has 15 amino acids. V dropped 3 bases and J dropped 2 bases, with 11 bases sitting between them. CDR1 is MNHNS and CDR2 is SASEGT in the germline V gene. This CDR3 is CASSDRVGGNQPQHF. The DNA of the CDR3 is TGTGCCAGCAGTGACAGGGTAGGGGGCAATCAGCCCCAGCATTTT.

This chain connects TRBV19 to TRBJ2-7; no clear D. The CDR3 is 15 amino acids. V was pared by 7 bases and J by 2 bases, with 18 bases between. Per the germline V gene, CDR1 is LNHDA and CDR2 is SQIVND (reference sequence). CDR3 region: CASTPPPDEAYEQYV. The DNA of the CDR3 is TGTGCCAGTACTCCTCCCCCGGACGAAGCCTACGAGCAGTACGTC.

The chain couples TRBV15 to TRBJ2-1, with D possibly being TRBD2 (6 bases). The germline CDR1 and CDR2 sequences are LNHNV and YYDKDF (reference sequence). This CDR3 comprises 17 residues. V was clipped by 0 bases and J by 4 bases, with 16 bases between them. The chain's CDR3 is CATSREGLNNGYNEQFF. The CDR3 coding sequence is TGTGCCACCAGCAGAGAAGGACTAAATAACGGTTACAATGAGCAGTTCTTC. Full variable domain (rest looked up from reference TRBV15 and TRBJ2-1): DAMVIQNPRYQVTQFGKPVTLSCSQTLNHNVMYWYQQKSSQAPKLLFHYYDKDFNNEADTPDNFQSRRPNTSFCFLDIRSPGLGDTAMYLCATSREGLNNGYNEQFFGPGTRLTVL.

The CDR3 region is CASSLEGRPPPGANVLTF. CDR3 coding DNA: TGTGCCAGCAGCCTCGAGGGCAGACCCCCCCCTGGGGCCAACGTCCTGACTTTC. The V call is TRBV7-9, the J call TRBJ2-6, with D perhaps matching TRBD2 (5 bases). V lost 5 bases to trimming and J lost 2 bases, with 19 bases between them. The germline CDR1 and CDR2 sequences are SEHNR and FQNEAQ (reference sequence). This CDR3 spans 18 amino acids. Variable domain in full (rest from reference TRBV7-9 and TRBJ2-6): DTGVSQNPRHKITKRGQNVTFRCDPISEHNRLYWYRQTLGQGPEFLTYFQNEAQLEKSRLLSDRFSAERPKGSFSTLEIQRTEQGDSAMYLCASSLEGRPPPGANVLTFGAGSRLTVL.

V is TRBV4-2 and J is TRBJ1-2; perhaps TRBD1 as D (6 bases). CDR1 and CDR2 from the germline V gene are LGHNA and YNFKEQ. The CDR3 runs to 15 residues. With 0 bases removed from V and 6 bases from J, the gap between germline ends came to 14 bases. The CDR3 loop reads CASSQEHRDRDGYTF. CDR3 sequence (DNA): TGTGCCAGCAGCCAAGAGCACAGGGATCGGGATGGCTACACCTTC.

This chain uses TRBV5-6 with TRBJ1-4; weak D call: TRBD1 (5 bases). The V gene's germline CDR1 is SGHDT and CDR2 YYEEEE. V lost 2 bases and J 5 bases, leaving 7 bases between the germline ends. The CDR3 is 13 amino acids. This CDR3 is CASSFGGNEKLFF. DNA for the CDR3: TGTGCCAGCAGCTTTGGGGGAAATGAAAAACTGTTTTTT.

The chain joins TRBV19 to TRBJ1-5, with D perhaps matching TRBD1 (6 bases). The germline gives CDR1 LNHDA, CDR2 SQIVND (reference sequence). The CDR3 contains 15 residues. V lost 0 bases to trimming and J lost 5 bases, with 11 bases between them. The CDR3 DNA follows: TGTGCCAGTAGTATAGACAGGGGTGGCGATCAGCCCCAGCATTTT. This gives the protein CASSIDRGGDQPQHF.

V is TRBV7-9 and J is TRBJ2-6; 7 nucleotides agree with TRBD2. The CDR3 is made up of 17 amino acids. J was trimmed by 4 bases and V by 5 bases; bases with no gene match: 11. Germline values: CDR1 SEHNR, CDR2 FQNEAQ (reference sequence). CDR3 protein: CASSAPGRAPGANVLTF. CDR3 in DNA: TGTGCCAGCAGCGCTCCGGGGAGGGCACCAGGGGCCAACGTCCTGACTTTC.

The rearrangement joins TRBV7-9 to TRBJ2-1; 11 bases fit TRBD2. The CDR3 spans 15 residues. The V gene's germline CDR1 is SEHNR and CDR2 FQNEAQ (reference sequence). The V gene end was trimmed by 1 base and the J gene end by 7 bases; junction bases not matched to a gene: 3. DNA of the CDR3: TGTGCCAGCAGCTTAGTTAGCGGGGGGGCGAATGAGCAGTTCTTC. This encodes CASSLVSGGANEQFF.

This clone showed up just once. V usage is TRBV27 and J usage is TRBJ1-1; D gene uncertain. CDR1 is MNHEY and CDR2 is SMNVEV in the germline V gene (reference sequence). The CDR3 runs to 14 residues. V was pared by 5 bases and J by 5 bases, with 15 bases between. The CDR3 DNA reads as TGTGCCAGCAGTCCGAGGATGCCTGGGACTGAAGCTTTCTTT. It translates to CASSPRMPGTEAFF.

This chain connects TRBV9 to TRBJ1-1; D is ambiguous. The CDR3 is 15 amino acids. Trimming removed 1 base from V and 0 bases from J, with 10 bases in between. From germline, CDR1 is SGDLS and CDR2 YYNGEE. CDR3 bases: TGTGCCAGCAGCGTATATGGGGAATTGAACACTGAAGCTTTCTTT. Translating gives CASSVYGELNTEAFF.

The V gene is TRBV28, the J gene TRBJ1-1; D gene uncertain. Between the trimmed V and J ends, which lost 4 bases and 9 bases, there was a span of 9 bases. The CDR3 is made up of 11 amino acids. Germline V gene sequence: CDR1 MDHEN, CDR2 SYDVKM. The CDR3, as DNA: TGTGCCAGCAGTTCTGGCAATAAAGCTTTCTTT. This encodes CASSSGNKAFF.

V is TRBV19 and J is TRBJ2-5; 14 positions match TRBD2. Germline V gives CDR1 LNHDA, CDR2 SQIVND (reference sequence). The V gene end was trimmed by 5 bases and the J gene end by 5 bases; junction bases not matched to a gene: 10. CDR3 length equals 17 residues. The CDR3 DNA is TGTGCCAGTAGTTTAGGACTAGCGGGGGGCCGGCGTGAGACCCAGTACTTC. Its protein product is CASSLGLAGGRRETQYF.

This chain's CDR3 is CASSSGRRQSYEQYV. The CDR3 bases are TGTGCCAGCAGTTCAGGTCGTAGGCAGTCCTACGAGCAGTACGTC. This sequence joins TRBV28 and TRBJ2-7; D uncertain. The germline CDR1 and CDR2 sequences are MDHEN and SYDVKM. The germline V and J ends were trimmed by 4 bases and 1 base, with 14 bases remaining between them. This CDR3 has 15 amino acids.

In its sample, this clone was seen a few times. The rearrangement joins TRBV19 to TRBJ1-5; TRBD1 agrees at 10 bases. Germline V gene lookup returns CDR1 LNHDA and CDR2 SQIVND (reference sequence). Trimming took 6 bases from V and 5 from J; bases not matched to a gene: 10. This CDR3 has 16 amino acids. The CDR3 loop reads CASRGISDRGDQPQHF. The CDR3 DNA follows: TGTGCCAGTAGAGGGATTTCGGACAGGGGGGATCAGCCCCAGCATTTT.